This TCR beta chain emerged from a study of beta chain features in type 1 diabetes. Broader study findings: Patients with Type 1 diabetes showed moderately but significantly shorter TCRB CDR3s in all four CD4+ subsets. PCR might favor shorter templates, but any such skew would affect patients and controls equally.

The trim removed 1 base at V and 8 bases at J, leaving 11 bases unmatched. Per the germline V gene, CDR1 is LGHNA and CDR2 is YNFKEQ. The CDR3 sequence is 16 residues long. The study reverse transcribed the entire isolated RNA, so it sequenced expressed TCRB transcripts. An average roughly 3.5 million reads came from naive, central memory and regulatory T cell samples. Clones were read by immunoSEQ multiplex PCR, and TCRdb kept only the in-frame ones, dropping some. Of 95,000 to 150,000 clones in the sample, 15% to 20% were seen once. As for this clone: Its antigen is undetermined.

The chain links TRBV4-2 to TRBJ2-1, with TRBD2 matching over 7 bases. The TCR was taken from a man aged 18 to 29 with type 1 diabetes. What was sequenced was central memory CD4+ T cells from blood. The CDR3 bases are TGTGCCAGCAGCCAAGCGGGTCGAGCGGGGTACGATGAGCAGTTCTTC. Translated: CASSQAGRAGYDEQFF.